This T cell receptor (beta chain) was profiled in a study of shared T cell receptors in the human thymus. The CDR3 is 20 residues long. Germline V gives CDR1 LNHNV, CDR2 YYDKDF (reference sequence). The J segment lost 3 bases and the V segment lost 0 bases, leaving 12 bases of the junction unmatched. Libraries were prepared by immunoSEQ multiplex PCR; TCRdb keeps only in-frame clonotypes and omits some of them. Of approximately 490,000 clones in the sample, about 84% were seen once. This same sample was also taken into another study, of human thymus T cells.

J is TRBJ2-2 and V is TRBV15; TRBD2 agrees at 11 bases. The TCR sequence derives from a boy less than two years old with a congenital heart defect. The specimen was thymocytes. The CDR3 region has the DNA TGTGCCACCAGCAGAGATCAACCCCATACTAGCGGGAGTCACACCGGGGAGCTGTTTTTT. Protein sequence: CATSRDQPHTSGSHTGELFF.